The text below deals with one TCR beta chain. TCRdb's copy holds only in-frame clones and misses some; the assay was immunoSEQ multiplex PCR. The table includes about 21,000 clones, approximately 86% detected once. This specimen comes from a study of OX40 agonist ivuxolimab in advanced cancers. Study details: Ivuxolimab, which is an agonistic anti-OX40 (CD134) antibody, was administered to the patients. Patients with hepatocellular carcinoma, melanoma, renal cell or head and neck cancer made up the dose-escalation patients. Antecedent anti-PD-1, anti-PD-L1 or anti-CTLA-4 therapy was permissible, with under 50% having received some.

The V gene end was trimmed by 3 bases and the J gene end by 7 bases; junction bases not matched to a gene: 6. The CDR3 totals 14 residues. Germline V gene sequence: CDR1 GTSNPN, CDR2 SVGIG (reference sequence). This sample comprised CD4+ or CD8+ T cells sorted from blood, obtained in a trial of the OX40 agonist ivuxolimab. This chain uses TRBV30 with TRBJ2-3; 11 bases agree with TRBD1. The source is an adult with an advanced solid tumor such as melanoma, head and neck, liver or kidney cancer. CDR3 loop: CAWRRGTGGNTQYF. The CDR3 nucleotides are TGTGCCTGGAGACGGGGGACAGGGGGGAATACGCAGTATTTT. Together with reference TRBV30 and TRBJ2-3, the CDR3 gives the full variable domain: SQTIHQWPATLVQPVGSPLSLECTVEGTSNPNLYWYRQAAGRGLQLLFYSVGIGQISSEVPQNLSASRPQDRQFILSSKKLLLSDSGFYLCAWRRGTGGNTQYFGPGTRLTVL.